One sample yielded the 10 T cell receptor beta chains listed below, sequenced in a study of identical twins. Each CDR3 protein is one row after TCRdb ran MiXCR on the 5' RACE reads. The sample lists about 200,000 distinct CDR3 sequences; 7.5% were seen once. This sample was shared with a second study, whose subject was yellow fever vaccine responses in identical twins.

The sequenced material came from memory (CD45RO+) T cells sorted from blood. Receptor source: a woman under 30 in good health.

This clonotype was detected only a few times. The J gene is TRBJ1-2, the V gene TRBV3-1; the D is unclear. CDR3 length: 16 residues. Germline V gives CDR1 LGHDT, CDR2 YNNKEL (reference sequence). The germline V and J ends were trimmed by 5 bases and 0 bases, with 16 bases remaining between them. CDR3 in DNA: TGTGCCAGCAGCGGGTCAAATCACCCAACTAACTATGGCTACACCTTC. The encoded protein is CASSGSNHPTNYGYTF.

The sample holds a few counts of this clonotype. The chain couples TRBV6-5 to TRBJ2-2, with D possibly being TRBD1 (5 bases). Germline values: CDR1 MNHEY, CDR2 SVGAGI. CDR3 length: 15 amino acids. V lost 11 bases, J lost 6 bases, and 22 bases lay in between. As DNA, the CDR3 is TGTGCCTGCTTACTTAAGGGGATGTCTTCCGGGGAGCTGTTTTTT. It translates to CACLLKGMSSGELFF.

The gene calls are TRBV20-1 and TRBJ2-5; 7 bases agree with TRBD1. The CDR3 sequence is 13 residues long. Germline V CDR1 and CDR2: DFQATT, SNEGSKA (reference sequence). The CDR3 protein is CSQNRGRQETQYF. CDR3 DNA sequence: TGCAGCCAAAACAGGGGCCGACAAGAGACCCAGTACTTC.

The CDR3 sequence: CASSRAQLSYGYTF. As DNA, the CDR3 is TGTGCCAGCAGTCGGGCCCAGCTAAGCTATGGCTACACCTTC. This chain uses TRBV6-1 with TRBJ1-2; D unclear. Germline CDR1 is MNHNS and CDR2 is SASEGT. V was trimmed by 5 bases and J by 4 bases, leaving 14 bases between them. CDR3 length equals 14 residues.

The table lists this clonotype with many counts. V usage is TRBV20-1 and J usage is TRBJ2-7; D is possibly TRBD2 (6 bases). Germline CDR1 DFQATT, CDR2 SNEGSKA (reference sequence). Trimming left V 4 bases short and J 4 bases short, with 17 bases between. The CDR3 is 14 residues long. CDR3 sequence (DNA): TGCAGTGCTATCGGAGGGCCGGGTATTTACGAGCAGTACTTC. Translating it yields CSAIGGPGIYEQYF.

V gene TRBV15 combines with J gene TRBJ2-7; tentative D call: TRBD1 (6 bases). The CDR3 runs to 14 residues. Germline CDR1 LNHNV, CDR2 YYDKDF (reference sequence). Deletions cut 1 base from V and 2 bases from J, with 9 bases between. In nucleotides, the CDR3 is TGTGCCACCAGCAGAGTACAGGGCCCCTACGAGCAGTACTTC. Its protein is CATSRVQGPYEQYF.

The chain recombines TRBV28 with TRBJ2-3; 8 bases fit TRBD1. After removal of 10 bases from V and 4 bases from J, the junction contained 4 bases not matched to a gene. The V gene's germline CDR1 is MDHEN and CDR2 SYDVKM. The CDR3 spans 12 residues. CDR3 region: CAIQDRADTQYF. CDR3 DNA: TGTGCCATCCAGGACAGGGCAGATACGCAGTATTTT.

This clonotype was counted at least ten times. V is TRBV5-1 and J is TRBJ2-3; D is perhaps TRBD1 (7 bases). Trimming left V 3 bases short and J 2 bases short, with 16 bases between. Looked up from germline, CDR1 is SGHRS and CDR2 is YFSETQ. This CDR3 region has 16 residues. CDR3 coding DNA: TGCGCCAGCAGCTGGGGGGACAGAACAAACACAGATACGCAGTATTTT. This codes for CASSWGDRTNTDTQYF.

This clonotype turned up a few times. The chain recombines TRBV11-2 with TRBJ2-1; 8 bases line up with TRBD2. V lost 0 bases and J lost 3; bases outside the gene matches: 10. The length of the CDR3 is 18 residues. The germline V gene has CDR1 SGHAT and CDR2 FQNNGV. CDR3 loop: CASSLEGLAKFLYNEQFF. The CDR3 nucleotides read TGTGCCAGCAGCTTAGAAGGACTAGCCAAGTTCCTCTACAATGAGCAGTTCTTC.

This clonotype came up a few times. This chain uses TRBV20-1 with TRBJ1-2; the D gene is possibly TRBD1 (5 bases). V was pared by 6 bases and J by 3 bases, with 14 bases between. The CDR3 contains 13 residues. The germline V gene encodes CDR1 DFQATT and CDR2 SNEGSKA (reference sequence). CDR3 DNA: TGCAGTGCCATTTCCGGGACGGACTATGGCTACACCTTC. Its protein product is CSAISGTDYGYTF.